This TCR beta chain is drawn from a study of blood T cell repertoires in COVID-19. Study background: The United States, Italy and Spain supplied acute and convalescent COVID-19 samples. The cDNA or gDNA used as material had been derived from T cells, B-cell-depleted T cells, or PBMCs.

The germline gives CDR1 SEHNR, CDR2 FQNEAQ (reference sequence). This CDR3 contains 18 residues. V lost 5 bases and J 0 bases, leaving 20 bases between the germline ends. In the original processing: Using reference gene primer amplification, nucleated cell counts were estimated. The assay was immunoSEQ multiplex PCR, and TCRdb's table has in-frame clones only and misses some. V, J and clone size are taken as reported in that table, and D and trimming were inferred from the DNA itself. Of 100,000 or so clones in the sample, 85% to 95% are singletons; the top ten hold approximately 5.8%. This TCR was recovered from a man aged 50 to 59 with active COVID-19. The J gene is TRBJ1-3, the V gene TRBV7-9; a possible D gene is TRBD1 (5 bases). Sequenced: peripheral blood. The CDR3 here is CASSQRRFDSSSGNTIYF. The CDR3, as DNA: TGTGCCAGCAGCCAGAGGCGATTCGACAGCTCCTCTGGAAACACCATATATTTT.